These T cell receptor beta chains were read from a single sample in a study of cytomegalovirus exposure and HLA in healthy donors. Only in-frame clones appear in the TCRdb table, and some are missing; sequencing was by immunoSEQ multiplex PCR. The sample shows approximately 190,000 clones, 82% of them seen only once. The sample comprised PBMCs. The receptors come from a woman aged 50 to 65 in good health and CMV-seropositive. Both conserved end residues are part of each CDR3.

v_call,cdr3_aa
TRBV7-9,CASSSLGGQPQHF
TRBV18,CASSPNLDQETQYF
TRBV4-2,CASSQDKGGTPNTGELFF
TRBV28,CASSYGQGAPNYGYTF
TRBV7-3,CASSPEAGPYEQYF
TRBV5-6,CASSSKRDTGNTIYF
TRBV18,CASSPLAVASGANVLTF
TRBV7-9,CASSPASGSETQYF
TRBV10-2,CASRGTRLAGVTDTQYF
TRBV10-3,CATRDRLDIQYF
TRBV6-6,CASSRVGEETQYF
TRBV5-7,CASSYDFGYTF
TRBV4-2,CASSQRIGTDTQYF
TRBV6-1,CASSGYGTGSQETQYF
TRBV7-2,CASSLAGGGPDTQYF
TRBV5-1,CASSTGERTDTQYF
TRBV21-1,CASSKGEGGEANEKLFF
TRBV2,CASSAASGRHYEQYF
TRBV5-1,CASSLGEAGYEQYF
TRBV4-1,CASSQPTQRTEAFF
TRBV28,CASSLAGYGEEGYTF
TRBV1,CTSSQLLAGAPHEQYF
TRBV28,CASSFTGGPENEQFF
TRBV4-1,CASSQDGLNTEAFF
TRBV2,CASMTGHSSTGELFF
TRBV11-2,CASSLVSRNTDTQYF
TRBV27,CASRLRGAPFYEQYF
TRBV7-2,CASRGDRDEQYF
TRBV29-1,CSVPYPSSPRGDTQYF
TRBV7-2,CASSLRAGEETQYF
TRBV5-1,CASSLRGLRETQYF
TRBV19,CASSIDAPGLAGGNEQFF
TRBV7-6,CASSLSSYEQYF
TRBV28,CASSPPNRDQETQYF
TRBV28,CASSKTGRRYSNQPQHF
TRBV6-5,CATQTSGGANEQFF
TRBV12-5,CASGLTTPWREVYNEQFF
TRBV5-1,CASSTGTGYGNTIYF
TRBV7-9,CASSLERGGTGELFF
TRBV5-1,CASSSRTGGPMNTEAFF
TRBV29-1,CSVEDSREHEQFF
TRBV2,CASGRDRGYSGNTIYF
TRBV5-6,CASSLGGDQPQHF
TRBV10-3,CAIGTAANTEAFF
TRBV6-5,CASSVLQGVWETQYF
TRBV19,CASSIWSGRVDTQYF
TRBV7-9,CASSSTGHQETQYF
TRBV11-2,CASSLGTSGGHEQFF
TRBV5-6,CASSLLPPGGSYEQYF
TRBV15,CATSRGSSTDTQYF
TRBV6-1,CASSDRGYNEQFF
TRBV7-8,CASSLRQVLSGNTIYF
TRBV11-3,CASSPGQGSGNTIYF
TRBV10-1,CASSSSGMGETQYF
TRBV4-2,CASSQDPAGLQGTEAFF
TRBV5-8,CASSFSGQGSSYGYTF
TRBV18,CASSPFESNTNYGYTF
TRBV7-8,CASSVTGVGELFF
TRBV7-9,CASSLALSQQYF
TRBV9,CASSGLGGTGANGLTF